This TCR beta chain was observed in a study of T cell repertoires in cytomegalovirus infection. Via MiXCR, TCRdb re-called the reads, giving one row per CDR3 protein. This sample yields about 310,000 distinct CDR3 sequences, of which 15% to 20% are seen a single time; more than 10% belongs to the top ten. Trimming stripped 8 bases from V and 0 bases from J, with 13 bases between. Germline V gene lookup returns CDR1 LNHDA and CDR2 SQIVND (reference sequence). The CDR3 loop spans 14 amino acids. The V call is TRBV19, the J call TRBJ1-1; no firm D call. Specimen: PBMCs. This TCR was recovered from a human donor in good health (CMV status not recorded). Some clones in this sample may be carry-over from other donors' samples. The CDR3 here is CASLPGRMNTEAFF. The DNA of the CDR3 is TGTGCCAGTCTTCCCGGACGGATGAACACTGAAGCTTTCTTT. The whole variable domain, remainder taken from reference TRBV19 and TRBJ1-1, is DGGITQSPKYLFRKEGQNVTLSCEQNLNHDAMYWYRQDPGQGLRLIYYSQIVNDFQKGDIAEGYSVSREKKESFPLTVTSAQKNPTAFYLCASLPGRMNTEAFFGQGTRLTVV.